The rows below give T cell receptor beta chains drawn from one sample of a study of blood T cell repertoires in COVID-19. The method was immunoSEQ multiplex PCR; TCRdb's version includes in-frame clones alone and lacks a portion of them. This sample yields about 65,000 clones, of which roughly four fifths are seen a single time; more than 13% belongs to the top ten. The sample was peripheral blood. The receptor set was obtained from an elderly man with acute or convalescent COVID-19. The CDR3 runs from the conserved cysteine through the conserved F or W. A D gene is named only where the DNA matches it firmly. Size is stated for part of the rows, as once, few or many counts, or as a class when the clone is expanded.

j_gene: TRBJ2-1
abundance: .
d_gene: .
v_gene: TRBV20-1
CDR3nt: TGCAGTGCTAGTGGGGACACAGGGTGGGATGAGCAGTTCTTC
CDR3aa: CSASGDTGWDEQFF

j_gene: TRBJ1-1
abundance: .
d_gene: TRBD1
v_gene: TRBV18
CDR3nt: TGTGCCAGCTCACCGGACAGGGCCAACACTGAAGCTTTCTTT
CDR3aa: CASSPDRANTEAFF

j_gene: TRBJ1-6
abundance: .
d_gene: .
v_gene: TRBV10-3
CDR3nt: TGTGCCATCAGTGAGTCCGGGACAATTTCACCCCTCCACTTT
CDR3aa: CAISESGTISPLHF

j_gene: TRBJ2-5
abundance: .
d_gene: .
v_gene: TRBV6-2/TRBV6-3
CDR3nt: TGTGCCAGCAGTTTCGGGGTTTTCCAAGAGACCCAGTACTTC
CDR3aa: CASSFGVFQETQYF

j_gene: TRBJ1-5
abundance: .
d_gene: TRBD1
v_gene: TRBV11-1
CDR3nt: TGTGCCAGCAGCCAGGACAGGGCTCAGCCCCAGCATTTT
CDR3aa: CASSQDRAQPQHF

j_gene: TRBJ1-3
abundance: .
d_gene: TRBD1
v_gene: TRBV5-4
CDR3nt: TGTGCCAGCAGCAACCCAGGGGGGAGCTCTGGAAACACCATATATTTT
CDR3aa: CASSNPGGSSGNTIYF

j_gene: TRBJ1-1
abundance: .
d_gene: TRBD1
v_gene: TRBV6-5
CDR3nt: TGTGCCAGCAGACTACAGGGGGCTGGAACTGAAGCTTTCTTT
CDR3aa: CASRLQGAGTEAFF

j_gene: TRBJ1-1
abundance: once
d_gene: .
v_gene: TRBV5-5
CDR3nt: TGTGCCAGCAGTTTCCAGGGGAACACTGAAGCTTTCTTT
CDR3aa: CASSFQGNTEAFF

j_gene: TRBJ1-3
abundance: .
d_gene: .
v_gene: TRBV7-8
CDR3nt: TGTGCCAGCAGCTTAGCCGTCACATACTCTGGAAACACCATATATTTT
CDR3aa: CASSLAVTYSGNTIYF

j_gene: TRBJ2-1
abundance: .
d_gene: TRBD2
v_gene: TRBV5-1
CDR3nt: TGCGCCAGCAGCGAACTAGCGGGGTCTTACAATGAGCAGTTCTTC
CDR3aa: CASSELAGSYNEQFF

j_gene: TRBJ1-1
abundance: .
d_gene: .
v_gene: TRBV27
CDR3nt: TGTGCCAGCGGGAGGAACGGGAACACTGAAGCTTTCTTT
CDR3aa: CASGRNGNTEAFF

j_gene: TRBJ1-3
abundance: .
d_gene: TRBD1
v_gene: TRBV19
CDR3nt: TGTGCCAGTAGTGAACAGGGGGCAACTGGAAACACCATATATTTT
CDR3aa: CASSEQGATGNTIYF

j_gene: TRBJ1-2
abundance: few
d_gene: .
v_gene: TRBV20-1
CDR3nt: TGCAGTGCTAGTACGGGGAAGGCGAATGGCTACACCTTC
CDR3aa: CSASTGKANGYTF

j_gene: TRBJ1-2
abundance: .
d_gene: .
v_gene: TRBV18
CDR3nt: TGTGCCAGCTCACCCTGGACAGAAAACTATGGCTACACCTTC
CDR3aa: CASSPWTENYGYTF

j_gene: TRBJ2-2
abundance: .
d_gene: TRBD2
v_gene: TRBV25-1
CDR3nt: TGTGCCAGCAGTGTAACGGGGGGGCCAAAAAATGAGGAGCTGTTTTTT
CDR3aa: CASSVTGGPKNEELFF

j_gene: TRBJ2-5
abundance: .
d_gene: TRBD2
v_gene: TRBV5-1
CDR3nt: TGCGCCAGCAGCCCGCTGGCTAGCGGGGGTGGGACCCAGTACTTC
CDR3aa: CASSPLASGGGTQYF

j_gene: TRBJ2-5
abundance: .
d_gene: TRBD2
v_gene: TRBV20-1
CDR3nt: TGCAGTGCCACGGGGGGGGAGACCCAGTACTTC
CDR3aa: CSATGGETQYF

j_gene: TRBJ2-2
abundance: .
d_gene: TRBD2
v_gene: TRBV4-1
CDR3nt: TGCGCCAGCAGCCGGGAGGGGCGAACCGGGGAGCTGTTTTTT
CDR3aa: CASSREGRTGELFF

j_gene: TRBJ2-5
abundance: .
d_gene: TRBD2
v_gene: TRBV7-2
CDR3nt: TGTGCCAGCAGTGCTTTAGCGGGGGGGCAAGAGACCCAGTACTTC
CDR3aa: CASSALAGGQETQYF

j_gene: TRBJ2-5
abundance: few
d_gene: TRBD2
v_gene: TRBV19
CDR3nt: TGTGCCAGTATCGATATAGCGGGGGGACAAGAGACCCAGTACTTC
CDR3aa: CASIDIAGGQETQYF

j_gene: TRBJ1-6
abundance: .
d_gene: TRBD1
v_gene: TRBV7-9
CDR3nt: TGTGCCAGCAGTCGCCGGGACAGTAATAATTCACCCCTCCACTTT
CDR3aa: CASSRRDSNNSPLHF

j_gene: TRBJ2-3
abundance: once
d_gene: .
v_gene: TRBV7-2
CDR3nt: TGTGCCAGCAGCTTAGGGGGGGAAAGCACAGATACGCAGTATTTT
CDR3aa: CASSLGGESTDTQYF

j_gene: TRBJ1-6
abundance: .
d_gene: .
v_gene: TRBV9
CDR3nt: TGTGCCAGCAGCGAGCGGACAGCTAATTCACCCCTCCACTTT
CDR3aa: CASSERTANSPLHF

j_gene: TRBJ1-4
abundance: .
d_gene: TRBD1
v_gene: TRBV30
CDR3nt: TGTGCCTGGAGCCGTCCGCGACAGGGTAATGAAAAACTGTTTTTT
CDR3aa: CAWSRPRQGNEKLFF